This T cell receptor beta chain was profiled in a study of blood T cell repertoires in COVID-19. Study information: The United States, Italy and Spain supplied acute and convalescent COVID-19 samples.

This clone has just one count. In the original workflow: Amplification of reference gene primers was used by the study to estimate nucleated cell counts. Produced via immunoSEQ multiplex PCR; TCRdb's table is partial and in-frame only. D and trimming were read from the DNA, whereas the V and J calls and clone size are those reported in that table. The table lists 30,000 to 40,000 clones, more than 80% of them singletons. The sample consisted of peripheral blood. The receptor was isolated from a male donor with active COVID-19.

DNA of the CDR3: TGTGCCAGCAGCTTCTCAGGACTTAACTATGGCTACACCTTC. Its protein is CASSFSGLNYGYTF. The V and J genes are TRBV5-4 and TRBJ1-2; D call uncertain. CDR1 and CDR2 from the germline V gene are SGHNT and YYREEE (reference sequence). Trimming cost V 2 bases and J 1 base, with 9 bases left between them. The CDR3 extends over 14 amino acids.